The 18 T cell receptor beta chains in this list originate from one sample, sequenced in a study of molecular identifiers for immune sequencing clone quantification (dated by TCRdb to the late 2010s). The method was PCR. The sequencing machine was a NextSeq 500. The public reads were run again by TCRdb, first through fastp at Q25 and then through MiXCR, and only productive beta chains were kept. When rows share a CDR3 protein, they turn into one entry using the most common DNA and genes. The sample includes a few hundred thousand distinct CDR3 sequences, with 25% observed a single time. Roughly 0.77% of the sample comes from the top ten. Specimen: naive CD8+ T cells from blood, with Jurkat cell RNA spiked in. The sample's cell subset or site label, decoded: FACS-sorted CD8+CD4-CCR7+CD45RA+ naive T cells. These receptors came from a human donor in good health. Some libraries in this study had Jurkat cell RNA spiked in.

This clonotype turned up a few times. V gene TRBV9 combines with J gene TRBJ2-7; 8 positions match TRBD2. The germline V gene has CDR1 SGDLS and CDR2 YYNGEE. After removal of 2 bases from V and 1 base from J, the junction contained 2 bases not matched to a gene. The CDR3 is 14 residues long. The CDR3 reads CASSVSGASYEQYF. The CDR3 DNA reads as TGTGCCAGCAGCGTTAGCGGGGCATCCTACGAGCAGTACTTC.

This clonotype was seen repeatedly, ten times or more. This rearrangement joins TRBV7-8 to TRBJ1-4; D unresolved. The CDR3 loop spans 14 amino acids. CDR1 SGHVS and CDR2 FQNEAQ come from the germline V gene. V lost 3 bases and J lost 8, with 13 bases in between. The CDR3 here is CASSFGPDREKLFF. CDR3 nucleotide sequence: TGTGCCAGCAGCTTCGGTCCCGACCGGGAAAAACTGTTTTTT. Full variable domain (outside the CDR3, taken from reference TRBV7-8 and TRBJ1-4): GAGVSQSPRYKVAKRGQDVALRCDPISGHVSLFWYQQALGQGPEFLTYFQNEAQLDKSGLPSDRFFAERPEGSVSTLKIQRTQQEDSAVYLCASSFGPDREKLFFGSGTQLSVL.

This clonotype was seen ten or more times. The chain links TRBV6-5 to TRBJ2-1; D remains ambiguous. The length of the CDR3 is 14 residues. Between the trimmed V and J ends, which lost 2 bases and 9 bases, there was a span of 14 bases. Germline V CDR1 and CDR2: MNHEY, SVGAGI. The CDR3 region is CASSYPGNLVEQFF. In DNA form, the CDR3 reads TGTGCCAGCAGTTACCCTGGGAATTTGGTTGAGCAGTTCTTC.

In the case of this clonotype: A much larger clone sits a single nucleotide away, making a read error possible. The chain employs TRBV27 and TRBJ1-1; no firm D call. The CDR3 covers 14 residues. CDR1 and CDR2 from the germline V gene are MNHEY and SMNVEV (reference sequence). CDR3 sequence: CASGLFGLNTEAFF. Here the CDR3 DNA reads TGTGCCAGCGGTTTATTTGGCTTGAACACTGAAGCTTTCTTT.

This clonotype was counted ten times or more. The gene calls are TRBV19 and TRBJ2-6; TRBD1 agrees at 12 bases. This CDR3 spans 17 amino acids. Germline trimming cut 6 bases from V and 4 bases from J; bases unmatched to any gene: 7. Germline V gene data show CDR1 as LNHDA and CDR2 as SQIVND (reference sequence). For the CDR3, the DNA is TGTGCCAGTAGCTTGGGACAGGGGGCTCCCGGGGCCAACGTCCTGACTTTC. It codes for CASSLGQGAPGANVLTF. The full variable domain, in which reference TRBV19 and TRBJ2-6 provide the parts outside the CDR3, is DGGITQSPKYLFRKEGQNVTLSCEQNLNHDAMYWYRQDPGQGLRLIYYSQIVNDFQKGDIAEGYSVSREKKESFPLTVTSAQKNPTAFYLCASSLGQGAPGANVLTFGAGSRLTVL.

Ten or more counts support this clonotype. The chain recombines TRBV28 with TRBJ1-5; a possible D gene is TRBD1 (5 bases). Germline V gene data show CDR1 as MDHEN and CDR2 as SYDVKM. V was trimmed by 4 bases and J by 7 bases, leaving 17 bases between them. The CDR3 totals 15 residues. CDR3 loop: CASSSLLRVLQPQHF. The CDR3 DNA is TGTGCCAGCAGTTCCCTCCTCAGGGTTTTGCAGCCCCAGCATTTT.

This clonotype appeared many times. The chain links TRBV14 to TRBJ2-3; weak D call: TRBD2 (6 bases). V dropped 0 bases and J dropped 3 bases, with 13 bases sitting between them. The germline V gene encodes CDR1 SGHDN and CDR2 FVKESK. The CDR3 is 16 residues long. CDR3 region: CASSQESGVGTDTQYF. DNA of the CDR3: TGTGCCAGCAGCCAAGAATCGGGAGTTGGGACAGATACGCAGTATTTT. The whole variable domain, filled in from reference TRBV14 and TRBJ2-3, reads EAGVTQFPSHSVIEKGQTVTLRCDPISGHDNLYWYRRVMGKEIKFLLHFVKESKQDESGMPNNRFLAERTGGTYSTLKVQPAELEDSGVYFCASSQESGVGTDTQYFGPGTRLTVL.

Remarks on this clonotype: An end of the junction does not agree with germline; a read error may underlie this. CDR3 sequence reads: CARSSNQGANTRELFF. As DNA, the CDR3 is TGTGCCAGGAGTTCCAACCAAGGGGCGAACACCAGGGAGCTGTTTTTT. This chain uses TRBV27 with TRBJ2-2, with a possible D match to TRBD1 (5 bases). Germline-derived CDR1 and CDR2 are MNHEY and SMNVEV (reference sequence). The CDR3 length is 16 residues.

This clonotype has a count of ten or more. The J gene is TRBJ1-1, the V gene TRBV29-1; D is unresolved. V was trimmed by 7 bases and J by 1 base, leaving 13 bases between them. The germline V gene has CDR1 SQVTM and CDR2 ANQGSEA. CDR3 length: 13 residues. The CDR3, as DNA: TGCAGCGCCCTAGGACGACAGAACACTGAAGCTTTCTTT. This codes for CSALGRQNTEAFF.

This clonotype was picked up a small number of times. The chain carries TRBV19 and TRBJ2-7; 7 bases map to TRBD1. Germline CDR1 is LNHDA and CDR2 is SQIVND (reference sequence). The CDR3 is made up of 15 amino acids. V was clipped by 3 bases and J by 1 base; unmatched bases: 6. As DNA, the CDR3 is TGTGCCAGTAGTATCGGGGACAGTTCGTCCTACGAGCAGTACTTC. Amino acids: CASSIGDSSSYEQYF.

On this clonotype: A much larger clone lies a single base off, so this may be a read error. V is TRBV12-3 or TRBV12-4 and J is TRBJ2-3, with a tentative D call TRBD2 (5 bases). Trimming pared 8 bases from V and 2 bases from J, leaving 14 bases between. This CDR3 is built from 14 residues. This CDR3 is CASGYGGLTDTQYF. In DNA, the CDR3 is TGTGCCAGCGGGTACGGCGGGCTCACAGATACGCAGTATTTT.

To note about this clonotype: A clone one base away is much larger, so this may be a read error. V gene TRBV20-1 combines with J gene TRBJ2-3; D uncertain. The DNA end lines up better with TRBJ1-5; the J call may be wrong. CDR1 is DFQATT, CDR2 SNEGSKA, per germline (reference sequence). The CDR3 has 12 residues. CDR3 in amino acids: CSALSEGDTQHF. DNA for the CDR3: TGCAGTGCTCTCTCCGAGGGAGATACGCAGCATTTT.

There are a few counts of this clonotype. Mismatch with germline at one junction end may stem from a read error. J is TRBJ1-1 and V is TRBV7-9, with D possibly being TRBD1 (5 bases). The CDR3 loop spans 13 amino acids. Germline CDR1 is SEHNR and CDR2 is FQNEAQ (reference sequence). In DNA form, the CDR3 reads TGTTCCAGCAGCCCAATGGGGCACACTGAAGCTTTCTTT. Encoded protein: CSSSPMGHTEAFF. Combining the CDR3 with reference TRBV7-9 and TRBJ1-1 gives the whole variable domain DTGVSQNPRHKITKRGQNVTFRCDPISEHNRLYWYRQTLGQGPEFLTYFQNEAQLEKSRLLSDRFSAERPKGSFSTLEIQRTEQGDSAMYLCSSSPMGHTEAFFGQGTRLTVV.

This clonotype was detected many times. V is TRBV19 and J is TRBJ1-5, with a weak D call TRBD1 (5 bases). The germline V gene encodes CDR1 LNHDA and CDR2 SQIVND (reference sequence). With 1 base removed from V and 2 bases from J, the gap between germline ends came to 9 bases. The length of the CDR3 is 15 residues. For the CDR3, the DNA is TGTGCCAGTAGTATAGCGGGGGTCGGCAATCAGCCCCAGCATTTT. Residues: CASSIAGVGNQPQHF.

V and J are TRBV9 and TRBJ2-3; D is perhaps TRBD1 (6 bases). V lost 3 bases, J lost 8 bases, and 13 bases lay in between. CDR1 and CDR2 (germline): SGDLS, YYNGEE. There are 13 residues in the CDR3. The CDR3 protein is CASSEPRGGTQYF. The CDR3 bases are TGTGCCAGCAGCGAGCCGAGAGGGGGTACGCAGTATTTT.

This clonotype has a handful of counts. V is TRBV7-3 and J is TRBJ1-1; D is uncertain. The CDR3 has 14 residues. From germline, CDR1 is SGHTA and CDR2 FQGTGA. The V end was cut by 3 bases, the J end by 1 base, with 9 bases between. CDR3 DNA sequence: TGTGCCAGCAGCTTTGAGGGTCCGAACACTGAAGCTTTCTTT. Protein sequence: CASSFEGPNTEAFF.

The chain recombines TRBV19 with TRBJ1-5; D call uncertain. The CDR3 totals 15 residues. V lost 5 bases and J 7 bases, leaving 18 bases between the germline ends. Looked up from germline, CDR1 is LNHDA and CDR2 is SQIVND (reference sequence). The CDR3 DNA sequence: TGTGCCAGTAGTTTTTGGGAGGAGGGAGGCCAGCCCCAGCATTTT. It encodes CASSFWEEGGQPQHF.

The genes are TRBV30 and TRBJ2-2; D ambiguous. The CDR3 sequence is 14 residues long. Germline V lookup: CDR1 GTSNPN, CDR2 SVGIG (reference sequence). V was pared by 5 bases and J by 2 bases, with 12 bases between. The CDR3 is CAWEIHRNTGELFF. CDR3 DNA: TGTGCCTGGGAAATCCATAGAAACACCGGGGAGCTGTTTTTT.